This note documents a single T cell receptor (beta chain) sequence. Its antigen remains unidentified. This sample was taken from a study of siplizumab effects on memory and regulatory T cells. Study conclusions and caveats: Among mappable alloreactive CD4+ clones, the Treg-derived fraction averaged 68.8% with siplizumab versus less than 35% in controls. A major contribution to the alloresponse seemed to be made by naive T cells, which seemed more diverse than memory cells.

The data were produced by immunoSEQ multiplex PCR, yet TCRdb's version contains in-frame clones alone and is incomplete. The data hold over 70,000 clones, with just under 95% observed a single time. Per the germline V gene, CDR1 is SGHRS and CDR2 is YFSETQ. With 0 bases removed from V and 6 bases from J, the gap between germline ends came to 10 bases. CDR3 length: 13 residues. The chain recombines TRBV5-1 with TRBJ2-7; D not resolved. This TCR came from a human donor in good health. Sequencing was done on a sample of CD8+ T cells sorted from blood. The CDR3 region is CASSLVVGSEQYF. The CDR3 nucleotides read TGCGCCAGCAGCTTGGTGGTGGGGTCCGAGCAGTACTTC.